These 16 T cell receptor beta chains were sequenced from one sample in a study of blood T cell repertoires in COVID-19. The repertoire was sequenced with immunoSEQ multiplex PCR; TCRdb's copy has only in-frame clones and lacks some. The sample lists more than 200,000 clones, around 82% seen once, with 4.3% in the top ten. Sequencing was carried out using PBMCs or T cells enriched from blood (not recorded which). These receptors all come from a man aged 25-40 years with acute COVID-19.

CDR3 bases: TGTGCCAGCAGTGAACAGTGGAGGCCCCCACGCACTGAAGCTTTCTTT. As protein: CASSEQWRPPRTEAFF. The genes are TRBV6-1 and TRBJ1-1, with D unclear. CDR3 length: 16 amino acids. Between the trimmed V and J ends, which lost 2 bases and 4 bases, there was a span of 17 bases. The V gene's germline CDR1 is MNHNS and CDR2 SASEGT.

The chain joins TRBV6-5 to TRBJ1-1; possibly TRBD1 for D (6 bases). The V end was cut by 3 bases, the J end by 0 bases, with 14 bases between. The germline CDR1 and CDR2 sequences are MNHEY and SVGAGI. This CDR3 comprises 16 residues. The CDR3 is CASSYETTGLNTEAFF. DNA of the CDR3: TGTGCCAGCAGTTATGAGACGACAGGACTGAACACTGAAGCTTTCTTT.

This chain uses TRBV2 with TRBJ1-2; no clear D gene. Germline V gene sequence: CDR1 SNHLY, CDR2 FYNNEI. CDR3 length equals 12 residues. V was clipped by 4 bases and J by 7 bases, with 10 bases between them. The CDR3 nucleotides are TGTGCCAGCAGTGTGCTTCGGGGTGGCTACACCTTC. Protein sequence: CASSVLRGGYTF.

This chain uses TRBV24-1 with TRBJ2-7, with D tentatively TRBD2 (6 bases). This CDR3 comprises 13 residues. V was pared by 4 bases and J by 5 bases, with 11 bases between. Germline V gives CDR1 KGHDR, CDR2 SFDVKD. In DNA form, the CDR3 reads TGTGCCACCAGTGAGGGGGGTGGTCACGAGCAGTACTTC. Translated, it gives CATSEGGGHEQYF.

The CDR3 loop is CASSQLLPGEQYF. CDR3 nucleotide sequence: TGTGCCAGCAGCCAATTGTTGCCGGGCGAGCAGTACTTC. J is TRBJ2-7 and V is TRBV16; D uncertain. Looked up from germline, CDR1 is KGHSY and CDR2 is FQNENV. The CDR3 is 13 amino acids. V was pared by 1 base and J by 6 bases, with 10 bases between. The full variable domain, with the rest looked up from reference TRBV16 and TRBJ2-7, is GEEVAQTPKHLVRGEGQKAKLYCAPIKGHSYVFWYQQVLKNEFKFLISFQNENVFDETGMPKERFSAKCLPNSPCSLEIQATKLEDSAVYFCASSQLLPGEQYFGPGTRLTVT.

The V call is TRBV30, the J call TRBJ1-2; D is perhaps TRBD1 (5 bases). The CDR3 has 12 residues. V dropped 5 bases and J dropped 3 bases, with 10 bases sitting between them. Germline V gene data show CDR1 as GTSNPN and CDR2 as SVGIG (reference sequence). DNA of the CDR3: TGTGCCTGGTCTGACAGAGACTATGGCTACACCTTC. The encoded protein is CAWSDRDYGYTF.

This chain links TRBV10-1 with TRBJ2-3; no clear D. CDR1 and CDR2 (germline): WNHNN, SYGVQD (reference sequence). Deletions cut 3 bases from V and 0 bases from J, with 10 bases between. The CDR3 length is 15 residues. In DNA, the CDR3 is TGCGCCAGCAGTGATTTAGCAGCTAGCACAGATACGCAGTATTTT. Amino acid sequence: CASSDLAASTDTQYF.

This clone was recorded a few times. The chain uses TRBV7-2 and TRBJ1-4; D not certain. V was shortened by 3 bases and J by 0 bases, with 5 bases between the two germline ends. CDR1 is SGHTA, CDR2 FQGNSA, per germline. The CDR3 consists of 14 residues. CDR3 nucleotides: TGTGCCAGCAGCTTCCCTGCAACTAATGAAAAACTGTTTTTT. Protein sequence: CASSFPATNEKLFF. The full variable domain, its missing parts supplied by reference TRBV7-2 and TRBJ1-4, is GAGVSQSPSNKVTEKGKDVELRCDPISGHTALYWYRQSLGQGLEFLIYFQGNSAPDKSGLPSDRFSAERTGGSVSTLTIQRTQQEDSAVYLCASSFPATNEKLFFGSGTQLSVL.

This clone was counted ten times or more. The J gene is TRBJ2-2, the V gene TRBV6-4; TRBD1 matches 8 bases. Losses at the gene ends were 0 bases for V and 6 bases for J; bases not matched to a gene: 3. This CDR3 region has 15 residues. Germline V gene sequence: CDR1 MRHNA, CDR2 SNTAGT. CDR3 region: CASSDSTGDAGELFF. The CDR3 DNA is TGTGCCAGCAGTGACTCGACAGGGGACGCCGGGGAGCTGTTTTTT.

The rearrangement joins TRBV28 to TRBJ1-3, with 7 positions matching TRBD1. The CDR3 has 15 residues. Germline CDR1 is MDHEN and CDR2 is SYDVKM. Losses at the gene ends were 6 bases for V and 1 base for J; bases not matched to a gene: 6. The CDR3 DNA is TGTGCCAGCAGGGGGTCAGGGGGATCTGGAAACACCATATATTTT. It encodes CASRGSGGSGNTIYF.

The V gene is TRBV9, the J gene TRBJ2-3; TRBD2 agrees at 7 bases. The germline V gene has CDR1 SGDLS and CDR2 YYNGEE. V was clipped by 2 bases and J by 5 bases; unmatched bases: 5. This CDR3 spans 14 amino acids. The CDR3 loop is CASSVSGVGDTQYF. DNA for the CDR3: TGTGCCAGCAGCGTGAGCGGGGTAGGAGATACGCAGTATTTT.

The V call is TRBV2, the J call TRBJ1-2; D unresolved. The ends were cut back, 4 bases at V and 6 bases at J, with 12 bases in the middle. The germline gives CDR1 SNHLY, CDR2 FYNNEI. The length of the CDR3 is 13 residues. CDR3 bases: TGTGCCAGCAGTGCTGGAGGAGGTCATGGCTACACCTTC. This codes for CASSAGGGHGYTF.

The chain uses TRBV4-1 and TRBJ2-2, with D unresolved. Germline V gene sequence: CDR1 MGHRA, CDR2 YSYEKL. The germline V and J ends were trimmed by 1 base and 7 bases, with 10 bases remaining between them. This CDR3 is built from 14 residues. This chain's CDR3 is CASSQAYSFGELFF. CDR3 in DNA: TGCGCCAGCAGCCAAGCTTACAGTTTCGGGGAGCTGTTTTTT.

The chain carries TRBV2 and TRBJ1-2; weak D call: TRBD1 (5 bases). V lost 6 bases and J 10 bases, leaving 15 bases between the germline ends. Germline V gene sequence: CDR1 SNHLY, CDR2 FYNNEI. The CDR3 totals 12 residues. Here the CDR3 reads CASRGGDSDYTF. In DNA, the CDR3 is TGTGCCAGCAGGGGAGGAGACAGTGACTACACCTTC. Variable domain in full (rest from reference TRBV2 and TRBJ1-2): EPEVTQTPSHQVTQMGQEVILRCVPISNHLYFYWYRQILGQKVEFLVSFYNNEISEKSEIFDDQFSVERPDGSNFTLKIRSTKLEDSAMYFCASRGGDSDYTFGSGTRLTVV.

The CDR3 loop reads CASSNYDRGRPEAFF. In DNA form, the CDR3 reads TGTGCCAGCAGTAACTACGACAGGGGGCGGCCTGAAGCTTTCTTT. The V gene is TRBV25-1, the J gene TRBJ1-1; 10 positions agree with TRBD1. The germline V gene has CDR1 MGHDK and CDR2 SYGVNS. The CDR3 runs 15 residues. With V trimmed by 5 bases and J by 6 bases, 9 bases remained unmatched.

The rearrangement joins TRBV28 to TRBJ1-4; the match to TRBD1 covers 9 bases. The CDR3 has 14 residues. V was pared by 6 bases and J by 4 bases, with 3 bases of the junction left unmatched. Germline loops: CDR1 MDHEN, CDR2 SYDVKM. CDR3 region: CASRKTGGNEKLFF. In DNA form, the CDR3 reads TGTGCCAGCAGGAAGACAGGGGGTAATGAAAAACTGTTTTTT.